This record looks at one TCR beta chain sequence and its context. What this receptor recognizes is not known. The sample holds no much larger clone one base away, and base qualities are not on file. The CDR3 regions of human TCRbeta chains were analyzed by immunosequencing. In the paper's pipeline: TCRs in the repertoires were matched against a reference library of SARS-CoV-2-specific TCRs that had been generated with the MIRA antigen-specificity platform. Breadth meant the fraction of unique TCRs that were SARS-CoV-2-associated, whereas depth meant the fraction of total T cells that were SARS-CoV-2-associated. Using the MIRA data, every spike-specific TCR was mapped to the spike region that the TCR reacted to and assigned to either a CD4 or a CD8 class. Log10-transformed breadth and depth values were compared by one-way ANOVA with Sidak's multiple comparisons tests. The table was pulled from immuneACCESS by TCRdb, which kept in-frame rearrangements only. Such tables lose some clones; where checked, under half of the loss comes from unresolved V genes, and the rest has no known cause. V and J calls and clone size are those listed in that table; D and trimming were worked out from the DNA. This sample gives about 140,000 clones in total; less than 95% of them show up just once. Approximately 5.9% of the sample is held by the ten biggest clonotypes.

This sample is drawn from a study of T cell responses to AZD1222 COVID-19 vaccine (dated by TCRdb to the early 2020s). A note on the overall study: TCR sequencing covered 230 or so trial participants: 200 to 220 given two doses of AZD1222 and approximately 26 given two doses of MenACWY control vaccine. Trial participants were enrolled into age subgroups of 18-55, 56-69 and 70-plus years, which contained 148, 28 and 57 TCR-sequenced participants, respectively. The full study reports these points: Conclusions about previously exposed vaccinees are limited because only five to seven AZD1222 recipients were SARS-CoV-2 seropositive at baseline. Most participants were white British and females outnumbered males, and the authors suggested that clonal diversity may have been underestimated. In the small 56-69-year group, the increase in depth fell short of significance, most likely because of low power. Because no day 14 peak-response samples were available, the repertoires could be characterized only after the peak T cell response. Vaccine-associated CD4 TCRs spanned the whole spike protein, with dominant responses in regions 160-218 and 743-854. After two AZD1222 doses, both the breadth and the depth of spike-specific TCRs were significantly higher than at day 0 and than in MenACWY recipients. Epitopes outside the regions mutated in the B.1.351 and B.1.1.7 variants were reportedly recognized by nearly half of the unique spike-specific TCRs.

Including cysteine and phenylalanine, the CDR3 has 17 amino acids. The kept DNA is CDR3 alone, 51 bases in frame from the first base. The junction shows trimming of 0 bases on V and 0 bases on J, and the gene matches do not reach 6 bases of it. The CDR1 and CDR2 encoded by the germline V gene are SGHTS and YDEGEE. The time point label corresponds to: about 28 days (+/-7) after the second vaccine dose. AZD1222 recipients given second doses at about 4 weeks or at about 12 weeks were pooled, since spike-specific TCR depth and breadth were not found to differ between the two schedules. Vaccinee samples were obtained from the UK trials COV001 and COV002, which included a single-blind randomized controlled phase 2/3 trial of AZD1222 (ChAdOx1 nCoV-19) in healthy adults. Trial participant PBMC samples were collected at day 0 and day 28 after the second dose for TCRbeta chain sequencing.

Material: peripheral blood, obtained 28 days after the second AZD1222 dose. The receptor's source is an adult who received the AZD1222 COVID-19 vaccine. The chain couples TRBV5-8 to TRBJ1-5, and 7 junction bases match TRBD1. Read as DNA, the sequence is TGTGCCAGCAGCTTGGCCAGCCAGGGGGGTAGCAATCAGCCCCAGCATTTT. The encoded protein is CASSLASQGGSNQPQHF.